The present entry profiles one T cell receptor beta chain with its context. Its antigen is as yet unknown. Donation came from healthy HIV-negative adults that had no recent acute infections or vaccinations. The repertoire was sequenced with immunoSEQ multiplex PCR; TCRdb's copy has only in-frame clones and lacks some. Seen here are 600,000 to 800,000 clones, roughly 72% observed once, and the top ten hold about 1.8%. The data belong to a study of shared clonotypes between healthy human individuals. Points from the study as a whole: Despite large depth, rarefaction showed incomplete sorted-subset sequencing. Naive subsets generally exceeded memory subsets in estimated richness.

The CDR3 is made up of 16 amino acids. Germline V gives CDR1 SGHRS, CDR2 YFSETQ. V shed 1 base and J shed 0 bases, with 14 bases lying between them. This clonotype was obtained from a woman in her 30s in good health. Sequencing was done on a sample of memory CD4+ T cells sorted from blood. As to subset: CD45RA-negative fraction. The chain carries TRBV5-1 and TRBJ2-7; D possibly uses TRBD1 or TRBD2 (5 bases each). The CDR3: CASSLSFGANSYEQYF. The CDR3 DNA sequence: TGCGCCAGCAGCTTGAGTTTCGGGGCCAACTCCTACGAGCAGTACTTC.